What follows are 13 T cell receptor beta chains derived from one specimen sequenced in a study of blood T cell repertoires in COVID-19. Measured with immunoSEQ multiplex PCR; TCRdb has only the in-frame clones, and not every one. The sample has over 300,000 clones, about four fifths seen once; the top ten hold around 1.2%. The sample consisted of peripheral blood. All receptors derive from a woman aged 45-59 years with acute or convalescent COVID-19.

V gene TRBV19 combines with J gene TRBJ1-3; possible D gene TRBD1, 5 bases. Germline CDR1 is LNHDA and CDR2 is SQIVND (reference sequence). The ends were cut back, 4 bases at V and 0 bases at J, with 19 bases in the middle. The CDR3 is 18 residues long. DNA of the CDR3: TGTGCCAGTAGTACCCAGACAGATACCGTCCCCTCTGGAAACACCATATATTTT. It encodes CASSTQTDTVPSGNTIYF.

The J gene is TRBJ1-2, the V gene TRBV12-3 or TRBV12-4; a possible D gene is TRBD1 (6 bases). V shed 3 bases and J shed 8 bases, with 13 bases lying between them. This CDR3 spans 13 amino acids. The CDR3 here is CASSFLRGEGYTF. CDR3 DNA sequence: TGTGCCAGCAGTTTCCTCAGGGGTGAGGGCTACACCTTC.

The V and J genes are TRBV29-1 and TRBJ2-3; 10 bases map to TRBD1. The germline CDR1 and CDR2 sequences are SQVTM and ANQGSEA. With V trimmed by 0 bases and J by 1 base, 7 bases remained unmatched. The CDR3 contains 17 residues. DNA for the CDR3: TGCAGCGTTGAAGATGGTGGGACAGGGGTGGGCACAGATACGCAGTATTTT. It specifies CSVEDGGTGVGTDTQYF.

The chain combines TRBV24-1 with TRBJ2-3, with 11 nucleotides matching TRBD2. The V gene end was trimmed by 6 bases and the J gene end by 5 bases; junction bases not matched to a gene: 6. The germline V gene has CDR1 KGHDR and CDR2 SFDVKD. The CDR3 contains 15 residues. The CDR3 DNA is TGTGCCACCAGTCCTAGCGGGGGGCCCGGAGATACGCAGTATTTT. Translated, it gives CATSPSGGPGDTQYF.

The chain employs TRBV2 and TRBJ2-4; 9 positions agree with TRBD2. V gave up 4 bases and J gave up 0 bases; unmatched junction bases: 4. Germline CDR1 is SNHLY and CDR2 is FYNNEI. The CDR3 is 16 amino acids. CDR3 residues: CASSALAGLAKNIQYF. The CDR3 coding sequence is TGTGCCAGCAGTGCGCTAGCGGGATTAGCCAAAAACATTCAGTACTTC.

The V gene is TRBV23-1, the J gene TRBJ1-5; 8 bases line up with TRBD1. TRBV23-1 is flagged as an ORF with uncertain function. The CDR3 is 14 residues long. J lost 4 bases, V lost 3 bases, and 2 bases had no gene match. The CDR3 spells CASSHWDRNQPQHF. CDR3 sequence (DNA): TGCGCCAGCAGTCATTGGGACAGGAATCAGCCCCAGCATTTT.

The V and J genes are TRBV12-5 and TRBJ2-6; 7 nucleotides align to TRBD1. Unmatched junction bases numbered 9, after V lost 4 bases and J lost 0 bases. Per germline, CDR1 LGHNT and CDR2 FRNRAP. This CDR3 spans 18 amino acids. CDR3 DNA sequence: TGTGCTAGTGGTTCCTCCGGGACAGAGAGCTCTGGGGCCAACGTCCTGACTTTC. It yields the protein CASGSSGTESSGANVLTF.

The chain couples TRBV5-1 to TRBJ2-5, with 9 bases aligning to TRBD1. Germline CDR1 and CDR2: SGHRS and YFSETQ. V was clipped by 3 bases and J by 5 bases; unmatched bases: 11. This CDR3 has 16 residues. The CDR3 nucleotides read TGCGCCAGCAGCTGGGGCCGGGACAGGGATGGGGAGACCCAGTACTTC. As protein: CASSWGRDRDGETQYF.

CDR3 DNA: TGTGCCAGCACCGCTCATGGAGAGGAAGCTTTCTTT. The encoded protein is CASTAHGEEAFF. V gene TRBV3-1 (or the pseudogene TRBV3-2) combines with J gene TRBJ1-1; D remains ambiguous. Germline-derived CDR1 and CDR2 are LGHDT and YNNKEL (reference sequence). This CDR3 is built from 12 residues. V lost 7 bases and J lost 8, with 14 bases in between.

The chain combines TRBV28 with TRBJ1-1; D perhaps matches TRBD1 (6 bases). V was trimmed by 5 bases and J by 1 base, leaving 17 bases between them. This CDR3 comprises 16 residues. CDR1 is MDHEN, CDR2 SYDVKM, per germline. CDR3 sequence reads: CASSPPRTVTNTEAFF. The CDR3 DNA is TGTGCCAGCAGTCCCCCCAGGACAGTCACGAACACTGAAGCTTTCTTT.

The gene calls are TRBV5-1 and TRBJ2-7; a possible D gene is TRBD1 (5 bases). The V end lost 4 bases, the J end lost 4 bases, and 15 bases lay between the germline ends. CDR1 is SGHRS, CDR2 YFSETQ, per germline. The CDR3 runs to 14 residues. The CDR3 coding sequence is TGCGCCAGCAGCATTTCGACAGAGGTATACGAGCAGTACTTC. As protein: CASSISTEVYEQYF.

The chain joins TRBV4-1 to TRBJ1-1; the D gene is possibly TRBD1 (6 bases). V lost 5 bases, J lost 4 bases, and 14 bases lay in between. The CDR3 is 14 amino acids. Germline V gives CDR1 MGHRA, CDR2 YSYEKL. CDR3 sequence reads: CASSIQGWGTEAFF. CDR3 sequence (DNA): TGCGCCAGCAGCATACAGGGCTGGGGCACTGAAGCTTTCTTT.

The chain recombines TRBV12-3 or TRBV12-4 with TRBJ1-6; D may be TRBD1 (5 bases). The V and J ends lost 6 bases and 10 bases respectively, with 13 bases between them. The CDR3 sequence is 13 residues long. The CDR3 DNA reads TGTGCCAGCAGCCCCGACAGTCACTCACCCCTCCACTTT. The encoded protein is CASSPDSHSPLHF.